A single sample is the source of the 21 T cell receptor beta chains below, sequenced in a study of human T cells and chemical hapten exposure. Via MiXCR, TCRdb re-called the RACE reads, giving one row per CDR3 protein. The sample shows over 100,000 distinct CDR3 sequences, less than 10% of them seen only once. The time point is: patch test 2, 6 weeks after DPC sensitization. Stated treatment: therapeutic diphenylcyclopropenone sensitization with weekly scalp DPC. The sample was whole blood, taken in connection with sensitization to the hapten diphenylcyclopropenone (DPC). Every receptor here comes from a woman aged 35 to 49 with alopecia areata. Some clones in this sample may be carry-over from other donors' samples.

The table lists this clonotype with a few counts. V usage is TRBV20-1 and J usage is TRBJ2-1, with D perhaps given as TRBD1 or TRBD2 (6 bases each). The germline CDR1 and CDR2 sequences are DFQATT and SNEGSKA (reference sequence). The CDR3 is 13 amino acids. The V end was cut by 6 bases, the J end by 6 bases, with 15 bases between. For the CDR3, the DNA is TGCAGTGCCCCTGCGAGGGGGGTCAATGAGCAGTTCTTC. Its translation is CSAPARGVNEQFF.

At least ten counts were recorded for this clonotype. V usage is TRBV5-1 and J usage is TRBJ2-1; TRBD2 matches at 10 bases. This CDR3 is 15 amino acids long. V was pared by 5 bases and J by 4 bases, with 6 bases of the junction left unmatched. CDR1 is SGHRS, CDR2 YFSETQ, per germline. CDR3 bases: TGCGCCAGCAGGACGGGACTAGCGCATTACAATGAGCAGTTCTTC. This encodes CASRTGLAHYNEQFF.

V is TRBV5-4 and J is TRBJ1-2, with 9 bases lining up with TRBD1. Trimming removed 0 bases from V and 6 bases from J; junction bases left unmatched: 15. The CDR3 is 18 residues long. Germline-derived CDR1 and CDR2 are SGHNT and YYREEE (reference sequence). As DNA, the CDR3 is TGTGCCAGCAGCTTGGTCCCGGTAGGGACAGGGCCCTCAGATGGCTACACCTTC. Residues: CASSLVPVGTGPSDGYTF.

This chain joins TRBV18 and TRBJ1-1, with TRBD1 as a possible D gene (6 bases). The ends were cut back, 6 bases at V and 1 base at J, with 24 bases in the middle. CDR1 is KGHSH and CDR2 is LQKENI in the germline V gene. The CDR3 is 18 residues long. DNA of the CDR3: TGTGCCAGCTCTCCCCTTGTGGGGGGGCGCTTTGAGAACACTGAAGCTTTCTTT. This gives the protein CASSPLVGGRFENTEAFF.

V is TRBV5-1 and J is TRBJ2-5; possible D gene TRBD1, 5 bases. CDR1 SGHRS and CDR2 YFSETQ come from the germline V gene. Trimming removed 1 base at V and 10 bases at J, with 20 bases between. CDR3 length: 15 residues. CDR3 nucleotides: TGCGCCAGCAGCTTGTCTTTAGGACCGGTAAGGGGCCAGTACTTC. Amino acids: CASSLSLGPVRGQYF.

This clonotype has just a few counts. CDR3 nucleotide sequence: TGTGCCAGCAGCGAAATAACCCCCAAAAACATTCAGTACTTC. It translates to CASSEITPKNIQYF. V and J are TRBV21-1 and TRBJ2-4. TRBV21-1 is classified as a pseudogene. There are 14 residues in the CDR3.

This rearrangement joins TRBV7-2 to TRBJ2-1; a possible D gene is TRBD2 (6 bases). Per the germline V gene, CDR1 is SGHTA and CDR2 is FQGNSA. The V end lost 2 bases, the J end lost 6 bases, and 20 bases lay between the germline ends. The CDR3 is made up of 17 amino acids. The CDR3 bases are TGTGCCAGCAGCTTAATGCGTCTCTCCCTGGGGGGCAATGAGCAGTTCTTC. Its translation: CASSLMRLSLGGNEQFF. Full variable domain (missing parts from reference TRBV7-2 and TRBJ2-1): GAGVSQSPSNKVTEKGKDVELRCDPISGHTALYWYRQSLGQGLEFLIYFQGNSAPDKSGLPSDRFSAERTGGSVSTLTIQRTQQEDSAVYLCASSLMRLSLGGNEQFFGPGTRLTVL.

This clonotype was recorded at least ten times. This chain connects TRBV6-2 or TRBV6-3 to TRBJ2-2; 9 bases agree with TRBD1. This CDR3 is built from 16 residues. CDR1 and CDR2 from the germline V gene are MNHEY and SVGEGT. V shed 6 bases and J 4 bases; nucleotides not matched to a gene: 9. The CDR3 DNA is TGTGCCAGCAGCCGCCGACAGGGGGAGAGCACCGGGGAGCTGTTTTTT. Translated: CASSRRQGESTGELFF.

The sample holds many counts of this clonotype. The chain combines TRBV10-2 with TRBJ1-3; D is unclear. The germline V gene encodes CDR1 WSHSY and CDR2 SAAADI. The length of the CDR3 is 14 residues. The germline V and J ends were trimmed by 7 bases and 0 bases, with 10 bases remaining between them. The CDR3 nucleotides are TGCGCCAGCACCCCCCCGGGCTCTGGAAACACCATATATTTT. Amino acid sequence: CASTPPGSGNTIYF.

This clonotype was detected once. The CDR3 DNA sequence: TGCAGTGCTGCCGGGACCTCGAAACACACCTTC. This codes for CSAAGTSKHTF. The chain couples TRBV20-1 to TRBJ1-2; tentative D call: TRBD1 (5 bases). Germline V gene data show CDR1 as DFQATT and CDR2 as SNEGSKA (reference sequence). V was trimmed by 5 bases and J by 12 bases, leaving 16 bases between them. The CDR3 is 11 amino acids.

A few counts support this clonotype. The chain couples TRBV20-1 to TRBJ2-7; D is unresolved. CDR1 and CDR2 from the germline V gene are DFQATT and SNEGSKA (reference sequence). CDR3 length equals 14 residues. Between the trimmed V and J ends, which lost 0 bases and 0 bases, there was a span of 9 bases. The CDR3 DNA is TGCAGTGCTAGAGACTGGTTAAGCTCCTACGAGCAGTACTTC. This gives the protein CSARDWLSSYEQYF.

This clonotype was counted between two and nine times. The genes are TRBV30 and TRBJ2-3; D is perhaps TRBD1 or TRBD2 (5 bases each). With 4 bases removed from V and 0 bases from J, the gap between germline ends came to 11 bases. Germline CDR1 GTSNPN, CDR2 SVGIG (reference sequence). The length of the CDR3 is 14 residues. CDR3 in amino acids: CAWTGTGSTDTQYF. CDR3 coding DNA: TGTGCCTGGACCGGGACCGGGAGCACAGATACGCAGTATTTT. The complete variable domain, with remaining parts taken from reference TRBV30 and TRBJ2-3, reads SQTIHQWPATLVQPVGSPLSLECTVEGTSNPNLYWYRQAAGRGLQLLFYSVGIGQISSEVPQNLSASRPQDRQFILSSKKLLLSDSGFYLCAWTGTGSTDTQYFGPGTRLTVL.

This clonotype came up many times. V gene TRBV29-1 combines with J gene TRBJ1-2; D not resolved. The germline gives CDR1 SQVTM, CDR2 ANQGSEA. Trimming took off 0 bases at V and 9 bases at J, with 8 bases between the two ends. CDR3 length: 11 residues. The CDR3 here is CSVEEGLSYTF. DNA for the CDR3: TGCAGCGTTGAAGAGGGCCTGAGCTACACCTTC.

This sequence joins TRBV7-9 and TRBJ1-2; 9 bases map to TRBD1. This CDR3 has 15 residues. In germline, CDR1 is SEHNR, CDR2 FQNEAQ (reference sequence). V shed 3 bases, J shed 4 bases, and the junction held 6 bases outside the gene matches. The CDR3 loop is CASSFPGQGIYGYTF. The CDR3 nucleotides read TGTGCCAGCAGCTTTCCGGGACAGGGCATCTATGGCTACACCTTC.

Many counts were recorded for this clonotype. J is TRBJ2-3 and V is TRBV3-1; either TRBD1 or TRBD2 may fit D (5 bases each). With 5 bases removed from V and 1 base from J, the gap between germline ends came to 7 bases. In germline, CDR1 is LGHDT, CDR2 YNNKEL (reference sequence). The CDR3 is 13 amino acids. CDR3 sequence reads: CASSRGGTDTQYF. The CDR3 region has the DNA TGTGCCAGCAGCAGAGGGGGCACAGATACGCAGTATTTT.

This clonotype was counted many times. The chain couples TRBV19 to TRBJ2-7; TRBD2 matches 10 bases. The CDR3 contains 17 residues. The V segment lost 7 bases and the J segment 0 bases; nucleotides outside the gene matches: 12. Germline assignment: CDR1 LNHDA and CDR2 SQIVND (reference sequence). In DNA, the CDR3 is TGTGCCAGTACCCGCAGAGCGGGGGGGGCCGACTCCTACGAGCAGTACTTC. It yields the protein CASTRRAGGADSYEQYF.

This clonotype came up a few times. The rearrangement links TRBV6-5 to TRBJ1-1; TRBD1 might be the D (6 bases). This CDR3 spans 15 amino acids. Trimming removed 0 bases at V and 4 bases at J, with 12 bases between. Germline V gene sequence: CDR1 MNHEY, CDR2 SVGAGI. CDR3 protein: CASSYSRGHGTEAFF. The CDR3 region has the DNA TGTGCCAGCAGTTACTCCCGGGGGCATGGCACTGAAGCTTTCTTT.

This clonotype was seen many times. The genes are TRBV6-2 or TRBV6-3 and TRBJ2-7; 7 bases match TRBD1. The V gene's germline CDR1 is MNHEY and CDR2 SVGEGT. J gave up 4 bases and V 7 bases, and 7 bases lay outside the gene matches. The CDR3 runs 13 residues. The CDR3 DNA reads TGTGCCAGCACCCTGGGACAGTTTTACGAGCAGTACTTC. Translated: CASTLGQFYEQYF.

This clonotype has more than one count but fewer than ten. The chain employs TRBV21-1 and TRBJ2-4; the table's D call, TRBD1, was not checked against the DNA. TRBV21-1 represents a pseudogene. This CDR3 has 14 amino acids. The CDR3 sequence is CAATRGLAKNIQYF. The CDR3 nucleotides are TGTGCCGCGACACGGGGACTAGCCAAAAACATTCAGTACTTC.

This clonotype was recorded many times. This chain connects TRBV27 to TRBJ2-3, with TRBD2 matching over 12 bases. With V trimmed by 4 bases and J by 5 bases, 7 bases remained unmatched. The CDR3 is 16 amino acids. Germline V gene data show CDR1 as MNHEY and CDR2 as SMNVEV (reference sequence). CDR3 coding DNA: TGTGCCAGCAGTTCCCTAGCGGGGGGGCGTGAAGATACGCAGTATTTT. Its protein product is CASSSLAGGREDTQYF.

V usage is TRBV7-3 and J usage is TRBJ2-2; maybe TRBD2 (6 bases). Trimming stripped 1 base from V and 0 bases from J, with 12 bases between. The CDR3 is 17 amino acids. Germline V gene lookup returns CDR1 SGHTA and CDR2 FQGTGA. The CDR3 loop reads CASSLMARTTNTGELFF. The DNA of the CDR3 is TGTGCCAGCAGCTTAATGGCTAGGACTACGAACACCGGGGAGCTGTTTTTT. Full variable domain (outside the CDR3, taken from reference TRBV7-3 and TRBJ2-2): GAGVSQTPSNKVTEKGKYVELRCDPISGHTALYWYRQSLGQGPEFLIYFQGTGAADDSGLPNDRFFAVRPEGSVSTLKIQRTERGDSAVYLCASSLMARTTNTGELFFGEGSRLTVL.